The rows below give T cell receptor beta chains drawn from one sample of a study of T-cell memory formation after mild COVID-19. TCRdb analysed the 5' RACE reads with MiXCR anew, one entry per CDR3 protein. The table shows around 310,000 distinct CDR3 sequences, with 14% occurring only once. Sample: PBMCs or a T cell subset sorted from them (not recorded which). The receptors stem from a young man who had mild COVID-19 (a few samples of this study predate the infection). Cell type and time point are not known. Each CDR3 is given with its conserved first and last residue. D genes are given only for firm matches. Clone size, where shown, is once, few, many, or a class for clones that have expanded.

cdr3_aa: CASSIDRLAVYNEQFF
cdr3_nt: TGTGCCAGTAGTATAGATCGACTAGCGGTATACAATGAGCAGTTCTTC
d_call: TRBD2
j_call: TRBJ2-1
clone_size: few
v_call: TRBV19

cdr3_aa: CASSRTSVYEQFF
cdr3_nt: TGTGCCAGCAGTAGAACGTCGGTCTATGAGCAGTTCTTC
d_call: NA
j_call: TRBJ2-1
clone_size: few
v_call: TRBV12-3/TRBV12-4

cdr3_aa: CASSLRDSSSYNEQFF
cdr3_nt: TGTGCCAGCAGCTTAAGGGACTCGAGCTCCTACAATGAGCAGTTCTTC
d_call: NA
j_call: TRBJ2-1
clone_size: NA
v_call: TRBV7-3

cdr3_aa: CASSLVPGGGGTDTQYF
cdr3_nt: TGTGCCAGCAGCTTGGTTCCCGGCGGGGGGGGCACAGATACGCAGTATTTT
d_call: TRBD2
j_call: TRBJ2-3
clone_size: NA
v_call: TRBV5-6

cdr3_aa: CSARVGGPRSGANVLTF
cdr3_nt: TGCAGTGCTAGAGTAGGGGGGCCGCGCTCTGGGGCCAACGTCCTGACTTTC
d_call: NA
j_call: TRBJ2-6
clone_size: few
v_call: TRBV20-1

cdr3_aa: CASGRVDTGELFF
cdr3_nt: TGTGCCAGCGGCAGGGTGGACACCGGGGAGCTGTTTTTT
d_call: NA
j_call: TRBJ2-2
clone_size: NA
v_call: TRBV6-6

cdr3_aa: CASSQESLVHTSYEQYF
cdr3_nt: TGCGCCAGCAGCCAAGAAAGCCTAGTTCACACCAGCTACGAGCAGTACTTC
d_call: NA
j_call: TRBJ2-7
clone_size: few
v_call: TRBV4-1

cdr3_aa: CASHALGVEAFF
cdr3_nt: TGTGCCAGCCACGCGTTGGGGGTTGAAGCTTTCTTT
d_call: NA
j_call: TRBJ1-1
clone_size: few
v_call: TRBV5-4

cdr3_aa: CASSLAAASSYNEQFF
cdr3_nt: TGTGCCAGCAGTTTAGCGGCGGCGAGCTCCTACAATGAGCAGTTCTTC
d_call: NA
j_call: TRBJ2-1
clone_size: NA
v_call: TRBV7-6

cdr3_aa: CASCKGGAGETQYF
cdr3_nt: TGTGCCAGCTGTAAAGGGGGGGCGGGGGAGACCCAGTACTTC
d_call: NA
j_call: TRBJ2-5
clone_size: few
v_call: TRBV6-1

cdr3_aa: CASSSRTGAYTGELFF
cdr3_nt: TGTGCCAGCAGCTCGAGGACAGGGGCCTACACCGGGGAGCTGTTTTTT
d_call: TRBD1
j_call: TRBJ2-2
clone_size: NA
v_call: TRBV7-3

cdr3_aa: CASSVVLAGQETQYF
cdr3_nt: TGTGCCAGCAGCGTTGTCCTAGCGGGACAAGAGACCCAGTACTTC
d_call: TRBD2
j_call: TRBJ2-5
clone_size: many
v_call: TRBV5-4

cdr3_aa: CASRSSGNTEAFF
cdr3_nt: TGTGCCAGCAGATCCTCGGGAAACACTGAAGCTTTCTTT
d_call: NA
j_call: TRBJ1-1
clone_size: NA
v_call: TRBV7-2

cdr3_aa: CASSFGLAGGGETQYF
cdr3_nt: TGTGCCAGCAGTTTTGGGCTAGCGGGGGGAGGTGAGACCCAGTACTTC
d_call: TRBD2
j_call: TRBJ2-5
clone_size: NA
v_call: TRBV12-3/TRBV12-4

cdr3_aa: CASSQLAGGENEQFF
cdr3_nt: TGTGCCAGCAGCCAACTCGCGGGGGGGGAAAATGAGCAGTTCTTC
d_call: TRBD2
j_call: TRBJ2-1
clone_size: NA
v_call: TRBV3-1

cdr3_aa: CASSFMEPSGAFF
cdr3_nt: TGTGCCAGCAGCTTTATGGAGCCCAGTGGAGCTTTCTTT
d_call: NA
j_call: TRBJ1-1
clone_size: few
v_call: TRBV7-9

cdr3_aa: CASSYSGTGDHEQYF
cdr3_nt: TGTGCCAGCAGTTACTCCGGGACGGGGGACCACGAGCAGTACTTC
d_call: NA
j_call: TRBJ2-7
clone_size: few
v_call: TRBV6-5

cdr3_aa: CASSPSSNNEQFF
cdr3_nt: TGTGCCAGCAGCCCATCCAGCAACAATGAGCAGTTCTTC
d_call: NA
j_call: TRBJ2-1
clone_size: few
v_call: TRBV9

cdr3_aa: CATSRDGGYSSYEQYF
cdr3_nt: TGTGCCACCAGCAGAGATGGAGGTTACAGCTCCTACGAGCAGTACTTC
d_call: NA
j_call: TRBJ2-7
clone_size: NA
v_call: TRBV15

cdr3_aa: CASSAEGREQFF
cdr3_nt: TGCGCCAGCAGTGCGGAGGGGCGAGAGCAGTTCTTC
d_call: NA
j_call: TRBJ2-1
clone_size: NA
v_call: TRBV10-1

cdr3_aa: CASSLRPGIYEQYF
cdr3_nt: TGTGCCAGCAGTTTACGTCCAGGGATCTACGAGCAGTACTTC
d_call: NA
j_call: TRBJ2-7
clone_size: few
v_call: TRBV12-3/TRBV12-4

cdr3_aa: CASSVETGSSEQYF
cdr3_nt: TGTGCCAGCAGCGTCGAGACAGGGTCCTCCGAGCAGTACTTC
d_call: TRBD1
j_call: TRBJ2-7
clone_size: few
v_call: TRBV9

cdr3_aa: CSAPPSGATNTGELFF
cdr3_nt: TGCAGTGCCCCCCCTAGCGGGGCCACGAACACCGGGGAGCTGTTTTTT
d_call: TRBD2
j_call: TRBJ2-2
clone_size: few
v_call: TRBV20-1